These T cell receptor beta chains were read from a single sample in a study of blood T cell repertoires in COVID-19. The assay was immunoSEQ multiplex PCR, and TCRdb's table has in-frame clones only and misses some. The table lists roughly 360,000 clones, roughly 90% of them singletons. The sequenced sample consisted of PBMCs or T cells enriched from blood (not recorded which). The receptor set was obtained from a woman aged 25 to 45 with acute COVID-19. CDR3s include the opening cysteine and the closing phenylalanine or tryptophan.

cdr3_length	v_call	j_call	cdr3_aa
14	TRBV4-3	TRBJ1-2	CASSQDRGGYGYTF
13	TRBV12-3/TRBV12-4	TRBJ2-7	CASSTSSPYEQYF
15	TRBV5-1	TRBJ2-2	CASSKDRTNTGELFF
12	TRBV5-1	TRBJ1-1	CASRQGVTEAFF
12	TRBV5-5	TRBJ1-6	CASSLANSPLHF
13	TRBV7-9	TRBJ2-3	CASSIGLGNTQYF
16	TRBV5-6	TRBJ2-2	CASSLDRTPYTGELFF
13	TRBV11-3	TRBJ1-3	CASSLYSGNTIYF
15	TRBV2	TRBJ1-1	CASKGTGAGDTEAFF
14	TRBV5-6	TRBJ2-5	CASSLLGPVGTQYF
18	TRBV5-1	TRBJ2-1	CASSLGSRQGSSYNEQFF
15	TRBV7-2	TRBJ2-5	CASSLPSGGIETQYF
16	TRBV6-6	TRBJ1-5	CASSYSQGRSNQPQHF
19	TRBV19	TRBJ2-6	CASSTSRGGLPSGANVLTF
14	TRBV7-9	TRBJ1-2	CASSFSGAGGGYTF
15	TRBV4-3	TRBJ1-1	CASSQDRGGGTEAFF
15	TRBV6-5	TRBJ1-6	CASKEPGQNNSPLHF
14	TRBV5-1	TRBJ2-1	CASSPSGGSNEQFF
11	TRBV20-1	TRBJ2-7	CSASLSHEQYF
14	TRBV29-1	TRBJ1-1	CSVEDGKGVTEAFF
15	TRBV27	TRBJ2-1	CASRVGEGAGNEQFF
12	TRBV30	TRBJ2-1	CAWSRAGTTQFF
15	TRBV5-1	TRBJ1-2	CASSFGQGGTYGYTF
16	TRBV6-5	TRBJ2-2	CASSYSSTGRSGELFF
13	TRBV6-5	TRBJ2-3	CASRQGGTDTQYF
18	TRBV5-6	TRBJ1-4	CASSLVIPDREIEEKLFF
14	TRBV27	TRBJ1-6	CASSFGGRGSPLHF
15	TRBV9	TRBJ1-5	CASSVGGNGNQPQHF
15	TRBV7-2	TRBJ2-2	CASSPMGGMSGELFF
15	TRBV6-5	TRBJ2-3	CASSTSGGLTDTQYF
14	TRBV27	TRBJ1-2	CASSTQGGNYGYTF
15	TRBV5-1	TRBJ1-5	CASSYDGDSNQPQHF
17	TRBV5-6	TRBJ2-3	CASSLDLGSGERDTQYF
21	TRBV7-2	TRBJ2-7	CASSLAGLAGGPLLGSYEQYF
13	TRBV7-9	TRBJ1-5	CASSLELDQPQHF
12	TRBV30	TRBJ2-1	CAWSVRGNEQFF
15	TRBV7-3	TRBJ1-1	CASSPRGGMNTEAFF
13	TRBV9	TRBJ2-5	CASSGGGPETQYF
14	TRBV3-1/TRBV3-2	TRBJ2-7	CASSRTGGHGEQYF
16	TRBV9	TRBJ2-2	CASSDSYRGSTGELFF
15	TRBV10-1	TRBJ1-1	CASSDQTGGKTEAFF
15	TRBV2	TRBJ1-4	CASSEVLGRGEKLFF